The present entry profiles one T cell receptor beta chain with its context. The antigen is not known. Replicate PCRs from sorted subsets contained approximately 200 ng DNA, which is some 32,000 T cell genomes. TCRdb's copy holds only in-frame clones and misses some; the assay was immunoSEQ multiplex PCR. The data contain 2 million to 3 million clones, around 94% of them singletons. This sample is drawn from a study of shared clonotypes between healthy human individuals. On the study more broadly: Aged 18 to 49, the donors were a couple of women and a few men. Study-wide points: At large depth, rarefaction still showed sorted-subset sequencing to be incomplete.

The V end lost 3 bases, the J end lost 1 base, and 12 bases lay between the germline ends. Germline values: CDR1 GTSNPN, CDR2 SVGIG (reference sequence). CDR3 length: 14 residues. The sequence was collected from a man aged 18 to 35 in good health. The rearrangement uses TRBV30 and TRBJ1-1; no clear D gene. The sample comprised naive CD4+ T cells sorted from blood. The subset is: CD45RA+ positively selected. Here the CDR3 reads CAWSAALWNTEAFF. DNA for the CDR3: TGTGCCTGGAGCGCGGCTCTCTGGAACACTGAAGCTTTCTTT.